The 18 T cell receptor beta chains below were found in one sample sequenced in a study of tumor-infiltrating lymphocytes in primary liver carcinoma. The study co-extracted DNA and RNA from around 20-30 mg of unsorted bulk tissue. TCR beta cDNA was made from 450 to 500 ng total RNA with a constant-region primer. Libraries covering TCR beta were generated through three nested multiplex PCR rounds (using a slightly modified ARM-PCR). Forward primers for TRBV1-TRBV30 and a C-beta reverse primer served the first two PCR rounds, at approximately 10 cycles each. TCRdb re-called the multiplex PCR reads with MiXCR, one entry per CDR3 protein. The data contain some 51,000 distinct CDR3 sequences, over 70% of them seen just once; the ten biggest clones take up 25% to 30%. The sequenced sample was liver tumor tissue from sampling region 3. Described subset: tumor region T3, left-lateral pole. These receptors came from a middle-aged man with primary liver carcinoma and hepatitis B virus infection.

This clonotype was detected only a few times. A read error may account for a junction end that differs from germline. The genes are TRBV11-2 and TRBJ2-7; TRBD1 might be the D (7 bases). The CDR3 covers 15 residues. Germline assignment: CDR1 SGHAT and CDR2 FQNNGV. CDR3 sequence: CASSQNSGGGYEQYF. In DNA, the CDR3 is TGTGCCAGCAGCCAAAATTCAGGAGGGGGCTACGAACAGTACTTC.

The rearrangement links TRBV6-5 to TRBJ2-1; 9 bases match TRBD2. The V gene's germline CDR1 is MNHEY and CDR2 SVGAGI. This CDR3 has 14 amino acids. Trimming cost V 2 bases and J 13 bases; bases outside gene matches: 9. CDR3 nucleotides: TGTGCCAGCAGTTACACCGGGACTAGCAGGGGTCAGTTCTTC. Its protein product is CASSYTGTSRGQFF.

The chain is built from TRBV12-3 or TRBV12-4 and TRBJ2-7; D may be TRBD1 (6 bases). The V and J ends lost 7 bases and 4 bases respectively, with 17 bases between them. The CDR3 runs 14 residues. The CDR3 DNA sequence: TGTGCCAGCACTTTCTCCAGGGGATGTTACGAGCAGTACTTC. Its protein is CASTFSRGCYEQYF.

To note about this clonotype: Compared with germline, one end of the junction differs, possibly owing to a read error. The chain joins TRBV4-1 to TRBJ2-3; D gene unclear. The CDR3 contains 16 residues. The V gene's germline CDR1 is MGHRA and CDR2 YSYEKL. The DNA for the CDR3 is TGCGCAAGCAGCCATGCCAAAATGTATGAGGCAGATACGCAGTATTTT. It encodes CASSHAKMYEADTQYF.

Turning to this clonotype: The junction shows a germline mismatch at one end, possibly a read error. The chain has TRBV11-2 and TRBJ2-1; D unclear. CDR1 is SGHAT and CDR2 is FQNNGV in the germline V gene. The CDR3 extends over 13 amino acids. CDR3 residues: CANSLNDACEQFF. The CDR3 DNA follows: TGTGCCAACAGCTTAAATGATGCATGTGAGCAGTTCTTC.

On this clonotype: Mismatch with germline at one junction end may stem from a read error. The chain combines TRBV11-2 with TRBJ2-2, with 9 bases identical to TRBD2. This CDR3 contains 15 residues. The V gene's germline CDR1 is SGHAT and CDR2 FQNNGV. CDR3 nucleotides: TGTGCAAGCAGCTTAGCGGGAGACTATACCGGGGAGCTGTTTTTT. It is translated as CASSLAGDYTGELFF.

Concerning this clonotype itself: Since the CDR3 does not end with the conserved phenylalanine or tryptophan, this likely comes from a read error. The DNA is left out, because the CDR3 cannot be placed on it with certainty; the CDR3 is given as TCRdb lists it. This chain uses TRBV4-1 with TRBJ1-2; TRBD1, the table's D call, was not compared with the DNA. A total of 16 residues make up the CDR3, ends included. Germline V gene sequence: CDR1 MGHRA, CDR2 YSYEKL. CDR3 residues: CASSFERTGTNYGYTL.

This clonotype was observed a handful of times. The germline gene is not matched at one end of the junction; a read error may be the cause. V gene TRBV12-3 or TRBV12-4 combines with J gene TRBJ1-2, with 7 nucleotides matching TRBD1. This CDR3 has 14 amino acids. The CDR3 reads CASSSRQGIDDYTF. CDR3 coding DNA: TGCGCCAGCAGTTCGCGACAGGGAATAGATGACTACACCTTC.

Regarding this clonotype: The junction and the germline gene differ at one end; a read error may be behind it. The V gene is TRBV4-2, the J gene TRBJ2-7; possible D gene TRBD2, 6 bases. From germline, CDR1 is LGHNA and CDR2 YNFKEQ. CDR3 length: 15 residues. CDR3 sequence reads: CASIRNPGLIYEQYF. CDR3 DNA sequence: TGTGCAAGCATCCGAAACCCGGGACTTATCTACGAGCAGTACTTC.

With regard to this clonotype: A junction end diverges from the germline sequence, so it may reflect a read error. The DNA for the CDR3 is TGTGCCGGCAGCTCCGGACGAGGACTTAGCACGGATACGCAGTATTTT. Translating gives CAGSSGRGLSTDTQYF. V usage is TRBV5-4 and J usage is TRBJ2-3, with TRBD2 as a possible D gene (5 bases). In germline, CDR1 is SGHNT, CDR2 YYREEE (reference sequence). The CDR3 contains 16 residues.

As concerns this clonotype: At one boundary the junction diverges from the germline segment, which might be a read error. This sequence joins TRBV5-6 and TRBJ1-1, with 7 bases aligning to TRBD1. The V gene's germline CDR1 is SGHDT and CDR2 YYEEEE. This CDR3 region has 15 residues. The CDR3 spells CDSSPQGGLNTEALF. The CDR3 DNA reads as TGTGACAGCAGCCCCCAGGGGGGCCTCAACACTGAAGCTTTATTT.

Worth noting for this clonotype: One end of the junction fails to match germline, which may point to a read error. The chain carries TRBV28 and TRBJ2-5; 8 positions match TRBD2. The CDR3 is made up of 14 amino acids. Germline assignment: CDR1 MDHEN and CDR2 SYDVKM. In DNA, the CDR3 is TGTGCCTGCAGCAAAACTAGCGGCGCTGAGACCCATTACTTC. Translating it yields CACSKTSGAETHYF.

As regards this clonotype: At one of its ends the junction is not consistent with the germline gene, which may arise from a read error. The chain uses TRBV4-1 and TRBJ2-7, with D possibly being TRBD1 or TRBD2 (7 bases each). Looked up from germline, CDR1 is MGHRA and CDR2 is YSYEKL. This CDR3 contains 16 residues. In DNA form, the CDR3 reads TGCGCCAGCAGCCCCTCCCCAGGGGGGGTCTCCTACAAGCAGTATTTC. This gives the protein CASSPSPGGVSYKQYF.

This clonotype occurred many times. J is TRBJ1-6 and V is TRBV5-1, with D possibly being TRBD1 (5 bases). The CDR3 consists of 16 residues. Per germline, CDR1 SGHRS and CDR2 YFSETQ. V lost 4 bases and J 3 bases, leaving 14 bases between the germline ends. The DNA of the CDR3 is TGCGCCAGCAGCCCCCTGGAGACAGTCTATAATTCACCCCTCCACTTT. Residues: CASSPLETVYNSPLHF.

The CDR3 nucleotides are TGTGCCAGCAGCTCGTACGTAGGGACAGGGAGTTCCCAGGAGACCCAGTACTTC. This encodes CASSSYVGTGSSQETQYF. This chain links TRBV11-2 with TRBJ2-5; 9 positions match TRBD1. This CDR3 is 18 amino acids long. Germline V gene lookup returns CDR1 SGHAT and CDR2 FQNNGV. J was trimmed by 5 bases and V by 4 bases; bases with no gene match: 17.

Of note for this clonotype: Mismatch with germline at one junction end may stem from a read error. The rearrangement links TRBV29-1 to TRBJ2-1; D unresolved. The CDR3 is 13 amino acids. Germline CDR1 and CDR2: SQVTM and ANQGSEA. The CDR3 sequence: CGVDGNSYSEQFF. The CDR3, as DNA: TGCGGCGTTGACGGTAACTCCTACAGTGAGCAGTTCTTC.

A word on this clonotype: The junction does not match germline at one end; this may be a read error. The J gene is TRBJ1-6, the V gene TRBV11-2; D possibly corresponds to TRBD1 (6 bases). Germline V gives CDR1 SGHAT, CDR2 FQNNGV. The CDR3 covers 14 residues. CDR3 in amino acids: CDSSLQGNNSPLHF. CDR3 nucleotide sequence: TGTGACAGCAGCTTACAGGGCAATAATTCACCCCTCCACTTT. The full variable domain, rest sourced from reference TRBV11-2 and TRBJ1-6, is EAGVAQSPRYKIIEKRQSVAFWCNPISGHATLYWYQQILGQGPKLLIQFQNNGVVDDSQLPKDRFSAERLKGVDSTLKIQPAKLEDSAVYLCDSSLQGNNSPLHFGNGTRLTVT.

Concerning this clonotype: One end of the junction is discordant with germline, which a read error may explain. V usage is TRBV12-3 or TRBV12-4 and J usage is TRBJ2-1; possibly TRBD1 for D (5 bases). The CDR3 consists of 13 residues. Here the CDR3 DNA reads TGTGCCAGCTGTTTAGCCCAGGGCTATGAGAAGTTCTTC. This translates into CASCLAQGYEKFF.